A single T cell receptor (beta chain) is shown here with its context. The data were taken from a study of blood T cell repertoires in COVID-19. On the study more broadly: From the United States, Italy and Spain came samples of acute and convalescent COVID-19. In each case, the material was cDNA or gDNA derived from T cells, B-cell-depleted T cells, or PBMCs.

Seattle patients were enrolled while actively infected and followed longitudinally. In the source study's methods: Amplification of reference gene primers provided the estimated nucleated cell counts. Generated by immunoSEQ multiplex PCR, the TCRdb table keeps only in-frame clones and is missing some. Clone size and the V and J calls come from that table; the DNA yielded D and trimming. Counted here are almost 200,000 clones, roughly 80% occurring once; the ten biggest clones make up around 0.93%. The ends were cut back, 6 bases at V and 4 bases at J, with 18 bases in the middle. Germline CDR1 is MNHEY and CDR2 is SVGAGI. CDR3 length: 15 amino acids.

The receptor's source is a man between 60 and 75 years old with COVID-19, enrolled during active disease. Sequencing was performed on peripheral blood. This chain connects TRBV6-5 to TRBJ1-2; perhaps TRBD1 as D (6 bases). The chain's CDR3 is CASRFLTQGSYGYTF. CDR3 DNA: TGTGCCAGCAGATTCCTAACCCAGGGGTCCTATGGCTACACCTTC.